These 22 T cell receptor beta chains were sequenced from one sample in a study of blood T cell repertoires in COVID-19 (dated by TCRdb to 2020 to 2022). The library was made by the immunoSEQ multiplex PCR assay. The immuneACCESS repertoire file appears here via TCRdb, limited to in-frame rearrangements. These files lack a portion of the clones; in checked studies, under half of the deficit traces to unresolved V genes, and the cause of the others is not known. The sample table contains about 150,000 clones; only one count was recorded for about 86% of them. Jointly, the top ten make up around 7% of the sample. Material: PBMCs or T cells enriched from blood (not recorded which). The receptors were sampled from a man aged 45-65 years who had recovered from COVID-19.

The rearrangement uses TRBV7-2 and TRBJ2-6, with TRBD1 identical over 8 bases. Losses at the gene ends were 5 bases for V and 0 bases for J; bases not matched to a gene: 6. The CDR3 has 17 residues. The V gene's germline CDR1 is SGHTA and CDR2 FQGNSA. The CDR3 protein is CASSVTGASSGANVLTF. CDR3 bases: TGTGCCAGCAGCGTGACAGGGGCCTCCTCTGGGGCCAACGTCCTGACTTTC.

V is TRBV30 and J is TRBJ2-5, with TRBD2 matching over 9 bases. The CDR3 runs 15 residues. Trimming cost V 0 bases and J 7 bases; bases outside gene matches: 9. Germline V CDR1 and CDR2: GTSNPN, SVGIG (reference sequence). The CDR3 sequence is CAWSVSTTSGGTQYF. DNA of the CDR3: TGTGCCTGGAGTGTATCTACGACTAGCGGTGGGACCCAGTACTTC.

The chain has TRBV14 and TRBJ2-1; the D is unclear. Germline V gene lookup returns CDR1 SGHDN and CDR2 FVKESK. This CDR3 contains 12 residues. V shed 0 bases and J shed 10 bases, with 7 bases lying between them. CDR3 nucleotides: TGTGCCAGCAGCCAAGATCTTAGAGAGCAGTTCTTC. Its translation: CASSQDLREQFF.

This clone was seen only once. For the CDR3, the DNA is TGTGCCAGCAGCCAAGAGCGGGGGACGCACAGTTCTACGCAGTATTTT. Protein: CASSQERGTHSSTQYF. The chain carries TRBV3-1 (or the pseudogene TRBV3-2) and TRBJ2-3; 7 bases match TRBD2. V dropped 0 bases and J dropped 8; count of bases not matched to a gene: 11. Germline CDR1 LGHDT, CDR2 YNNKEL (reference sequence). CDR3 length: 16 residues.

This chain links TRBV3-1 (or the pseudogene TRBV3-2) with TRBJ2-2; 7 positions match TRBD1. Trimming cost V 6 bases and J 5 bases; bases outside gene matches: 6. CDR3 size: 14 residues. In germline, CDR1 is LGHDT, CDR2 YNNKEL (reference sequence). CDR3 region: CASRKQGRTGELFF. The DNA of the CDR3 is TGTGCCAGCAGAAAACAGGGGAGAACCGGGGAGCTGTTTTTT.

The V call is TRBV4-1, the J call TRBJ2-7, with D uncertain. The CDR3 contains 14 residues. Germline V gene sequence: CDR1 MGHRA, CDR2 YSYEKL. V was pared by 0 bases and J by 4 bases, with 10 bases between. Here the CDR3 DNA reads TGCGCCAGCAGCCAAGATCCAGGTTCATACGAGCAGTACTTC. Encoded protein: CASSQDPGSYEQYF.

The chain employs TRBV12-3 or TRBV12-4 and TRBJ1-1; D uncertain. V lost 7 bases and J 8 bases, leaving 17 bases between the germline ends. The CDR3 is 13 amino acids. CDR3 sequence (DNA): TGTGCCAGCACCCCTACGGGTGAGCGAGAAGCTTTCTTT. Translation: CASTPTGEREAFF.

The chain recombines TRBV4-1 with TRBJ1-6; D perhaps matches TRBD1 (6 bases). The germline CDR1 and CDR2 sequences are MGHRA and YSYEKL. V lost 4 bases and J 11 bases, leaving 15 bases between the germline ends. The CDR3 loop spans 14 amino acids. CDR3: CASSPPTQGPPLHF. CDR3 bases: TGCGCCAGCAGCCCCCCAACGCAGGGGCCACCCCTCCACTTT.

The chain has TRBV5-6 and TRBJ2-7, with 14 bases identical to TRBD2. This CDR3 has 15 residues. Trimming at V came to 3 bases and at J to 3 bases, leaving 2 bases not matched to a gene. CDR1 is SGHDT, CDR2 YYEEEE, per germline. The CDR3 sequence is CASSWGTSGGYEQYF. The CDR3 DNA reads as TGTGCCAGCAGCTGGGGGACTAGCGGGGGCTACGAGCAGTACTTC. Complete variable domain (other parts from reference TRBV5-6 and TRBJ2-7): DAGVTQSPTHLIKTRGQQVTLRCSPKSGHDTVSWYQQALGQGPQFIFQYYEEEERQRGNFPDRFSGHQFPNYSSELNVNALLLGDSALYLCASSWGTSGGYEQYFGPGTRLTVT.

The genes are TRBV5-1 and TRBJ2-1; D perhaps matches TRBD1 (5 bases). The CDR3 length is 15 residues. Germline CDR1 and CDR2: SGHRS and YFSETQ. The V end was cut by 0 bases, the J end by 4 bases, with 11 bases between. In DNA, the CDR3 is TGCGCCAGCAGCTTGGAAGGGGCGCGGTACAATGAGCAGTTCTTC. The encoded protein is CASSLEGARYNEQFF.

This clone was counted a single time. The chain is built from TRBV7-2 and TRBJ2-5, with 7 bases lining up with TRBD2. V shed 5 bases, J shed 5 bases, and the junction held 11 bases outside the gene matches. Germline loops: CDR1 SGHTA, CDR2 FQGNSA. The CDR3 loop spans 15 amino acids. CDR3 bases: TGTGCCAGCAGCCCCCAGCCCCGGGGAGGGGAGACCCAGTACTTC. Protein sequence: CASSPQPRGGETQYF.

This sequence joins TRBV28 and TRBJ1-6, with 7 bases that match TRBD1. The CDR3 sequence is 14 residues long. After removal of 6 bases from V and 6 bases from J, the junction contained 5 bases not matched to a gene. Germline loops: CDR1 MDHEN, CDR2 SYDVKM. This chain's CDR3 is CASSHGQANSPLHF. The CDR3 coding sequence is TGTGCCAGCAGCCACGGACAGGCTAATTCACCCCTCCACTTT. The full variable domain, with the rest looked up from reference TRBV28 and TRBJ1-6, is DVKVTQSSRYLVKRTGEKVFLECVQDMDHENMFWYRQDPGLGLRLIYFSYDVKMKEKGDIPEGYSVSREKKERFSLILESASTNQTSMYLCASSHGQANSPLHFGNGTRLTVT.

This clone was picked up a small number of times. V gene TRBV6-5 combines with J gene TRBJ1-6; no clear D gene. The CDR3 extends over 12 amino acids. V was trimmed by 6 bases and J by 9 bases, leaving 9 bases between them. Germline values: CDR1 MNHEY, CDR2 SVGAGI. CDR3 in amino acids: CASRTGSSPLHF. CDR3 nucleotides: TGTGCCAGCAGAACGGGTTCTTCACCCCTCCACTTT.

The CDR3 spells CASSLQRGNYEQYF. In nucleotides, the CDR3 is TGTGCCAGCAGCTTACAGCGGGGGAACTACGAGCAGTACTTC. The chain combines TRBV7-2 with TRBJ2-7; TRBD2 matches 8 bases. Germline lookup yields CDR1 SGHTA and CDR2 FQGNSA. Trimming took 2 bases from V and 3 from J; bases not matched to a gene: 3. The CDR3 loop spans 14 amino acids.

The chain employs TRBV7-2 and TRBJ1-1; D perhaps matches TRBD1 (5 bases). The CDR3 spans 14 residues. V gave up 7 bases and J gave up 2 bases, with 14 bases separating them. The V gene's germline CDR1 is SGHTA and CDR2 FQGNSA. In DNA, the CDR3 is TGTGCCAGCACACGTTCGGGGGTAAACACTGAAGCTTTCTTT. This gives the protein CASTRSGVNTEAFF.

V and J are TRBV21-1 and TRBJ1-6. TRBV21-1 is deemed a pseudogene. The CDR3 has 19 residues. The CDR3 sequence is CASRRRDGGRGGYNSPLHF. CDR3 bases: TGTGCCAGCAGAAGACGGGACGGCGGGCGGGGGGGATATAATTCACCCCTCCACTTT.

The rearrangement joins TRBV27 to TRBJ1-2; 7 bases align to TRBD1. This CDR3 is built from 13 residues. Germline values: CDR1 MNHEY, CDR2 SMNVEV (reference sequence). After removal of 4 bases from V and 8 bases from J, the junction contained 7 bases not matched to a gene. The CDR3 loop reads CASSSQGRIGYTF. CDR3 DNA: TGTGCCAGCAGTTCACAGGGGCGCATAGGCTACACCTTC.

J is TRBJ1-2 and V is TRBV12-3 or TRBV12-4; D ambiguous. V lost 9 bases and J lost 7, with 12 bases in between. The CDR3 runs to 11 residues. Here the CDR3 reads CASKTLAGYTF. Here the CDR3 DNA reads TGTGCCAGTAAGACACTGGCTGGCTACACCTTC.

The CDR3, as DNA: TGTGCCAGTAGGGGGACAGGGGACCACAATGAGCAGTTCTTC. Translated, it gives CASRGTGDHNEQFF. The chain combines TRBV19 with TRBJ2-1; 10 bases are shared with TRBD1. This CDR3 region has 14 residues. Germline loops: CDR1 LNHDA, CDR2 SQIVND (reference sequence). The V segment lost 6 bases and the J segment 5 bases; nucleotides outside the gene matches: 4.

This chain links TRBV3-1 (or the pseudogene TRBV3-2) with TRBJ2-7; TRBD1 matches at 10 bases. This CDR3 comprises 15 residues. With V trimmed by 2 bases and J by 4 bases, 5 bases remained unmatched. Germline values: CDR1 LGHDT, CDR2 YNNKEL (reference sequence). In nucleotides, the CDR3 is TGTGCCAGCAGCCAACGGGACAGGGGTGTATACGAGCAGTACTTC. Translated, it gives CASSQRDRGVYEQYF.

J is TRBJ1-1 and V is TRBV19; no clear D gene. There are 14 residues in the CDR3. Trimming cost V 5 bases and J 1 base, with 11 bases left between them. Looked up from germline, CDR1 is LNHDA and CDR2 is SQIVND (reference sequence). CDR3 in DNA: TGTGCCAGTAGTGCGGGAGGTGGGAACACTGAAGCTTTCTTT. This translates into CASSAGGGNTEAFF.

The V gene is TRBV4-2, the J gene TRBJ2-5, with 7 bases matching TRBD1. The CDR3 is made up of 16 amino acids. CDR1 is LGHNA, CDR2 YNFKEQ, per germline. The J segment lost 6 bases and the V segment lost 0 bases, leaving 10 bases of the junction unmatched. In nucleotides, the CDR3 is TGTGCCAGCAGCCAAGAGTTGGTAGGGGGCCGGAAGACCCAGTACTTC. Protein: CASSQELVGGRKTQYF.